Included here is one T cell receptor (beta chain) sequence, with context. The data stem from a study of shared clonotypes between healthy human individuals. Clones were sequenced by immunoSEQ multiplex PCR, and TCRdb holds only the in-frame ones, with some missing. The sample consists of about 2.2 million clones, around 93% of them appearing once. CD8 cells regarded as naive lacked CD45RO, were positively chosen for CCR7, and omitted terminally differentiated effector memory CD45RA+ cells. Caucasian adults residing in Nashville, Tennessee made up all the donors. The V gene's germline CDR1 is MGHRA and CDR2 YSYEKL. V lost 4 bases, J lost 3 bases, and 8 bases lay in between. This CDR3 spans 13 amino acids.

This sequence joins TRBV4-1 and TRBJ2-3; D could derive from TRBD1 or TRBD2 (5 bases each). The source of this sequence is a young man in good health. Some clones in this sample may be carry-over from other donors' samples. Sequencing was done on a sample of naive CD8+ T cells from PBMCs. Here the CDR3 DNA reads TGCGCCAGCAGCCTGGGACCGACAGATACGCAGTATTTT. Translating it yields CASSLGPTDTQYF.